This TCR beta chain was obtained from a study of CD8 T cells in ankylosing spondylitis. General observations from the study: Researchers reportedly found disease-linked clones significantly enriched in matched ankylosing spondylitis synovial fluid.

The sample holds many counts of this clonotype. What it recognizes is unknown. Using quantitative 5'-RACE with molecular barcodes, the authors made TCR beta libraries. One entry per CDR3 protein results from TCRdb running MiXCR on the 5' RACE reads. Of under 300,000 distinct CDR3 sequences detected, about 10% appear once; the ten largest clones hold around 6.5%. Sequenced input: blood, either unsorted or a sorted T cell fraction (not recorded which). This TCR was sampled from a male donor with ankylosing spondylitis or in good health (not recorded which).

CDR3 in DNA: TGTGCCAGCAGTGCACAGGGGGTATCCTACAATGAGCAGTTCTTC. Its protein is CASSAQGVSYNEQFF. The J gene is TRBJ2-1, the V gene TRBV12-3 or TRBV12-4, with 8 bases identical to TRBD1. V trimming: 5 bases; J trimming: 1 base; junction bases outside the gene matches: 4. The CDR3 extends over 15 amino acids.